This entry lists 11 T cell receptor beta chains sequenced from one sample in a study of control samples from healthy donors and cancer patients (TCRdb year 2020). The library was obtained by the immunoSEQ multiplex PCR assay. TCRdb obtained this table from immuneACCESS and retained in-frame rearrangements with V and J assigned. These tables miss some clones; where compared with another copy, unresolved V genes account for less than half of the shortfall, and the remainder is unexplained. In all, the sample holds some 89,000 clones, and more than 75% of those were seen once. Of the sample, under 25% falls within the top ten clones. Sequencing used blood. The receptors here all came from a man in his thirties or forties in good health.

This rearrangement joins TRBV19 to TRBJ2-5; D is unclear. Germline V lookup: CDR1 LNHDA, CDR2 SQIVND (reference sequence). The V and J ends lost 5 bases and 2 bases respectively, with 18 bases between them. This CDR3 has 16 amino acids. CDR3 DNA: TGTGCCAGTAGTGGTGGTCAGGATGGTTCTCAAGAGACCCAGTACTTC. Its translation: CASSGGQDGSQETQYF.

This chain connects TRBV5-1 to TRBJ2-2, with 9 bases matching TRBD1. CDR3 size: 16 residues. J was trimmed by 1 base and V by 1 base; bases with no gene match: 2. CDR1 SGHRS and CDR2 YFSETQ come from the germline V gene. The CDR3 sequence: CASSLMGQGNTGELFF. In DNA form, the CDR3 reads TGCGCCAGCAGCTTGATGGGACAGGGGAACACCGGGGAGCTGTTTTTT.

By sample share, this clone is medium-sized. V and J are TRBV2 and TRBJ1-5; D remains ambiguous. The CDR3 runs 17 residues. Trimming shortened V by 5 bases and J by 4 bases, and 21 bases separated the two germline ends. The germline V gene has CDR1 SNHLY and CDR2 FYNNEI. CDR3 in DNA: TGTGCCAGCAGTCAAACCATCTGGGAGATGGGAAATCAGCCCCAGCATTTT. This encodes CASSQTIWEMGNQPQHF.

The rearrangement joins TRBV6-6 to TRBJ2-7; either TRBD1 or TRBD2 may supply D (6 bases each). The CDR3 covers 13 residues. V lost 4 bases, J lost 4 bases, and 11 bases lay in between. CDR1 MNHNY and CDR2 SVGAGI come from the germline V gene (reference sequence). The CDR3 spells CASSWGDTYEQYV. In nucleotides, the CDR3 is TGTGCCAGCAGTTGGGGGGACACATACGAGCAGTACGTC.

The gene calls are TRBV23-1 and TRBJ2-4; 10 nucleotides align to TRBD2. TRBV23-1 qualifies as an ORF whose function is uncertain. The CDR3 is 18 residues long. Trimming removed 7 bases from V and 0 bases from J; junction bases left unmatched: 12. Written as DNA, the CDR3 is TGCGCCAGCACCCAGAGGAGGACTAGCGGTCTAGCCAAAAACATTCAGTACTTC. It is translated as CASTQRRTSGLAKNIQYF.

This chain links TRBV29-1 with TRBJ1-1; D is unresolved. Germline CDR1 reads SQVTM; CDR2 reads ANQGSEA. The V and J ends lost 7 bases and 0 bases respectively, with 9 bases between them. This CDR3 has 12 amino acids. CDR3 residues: CSAERVNTEAFF. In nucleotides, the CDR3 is TGCAGCGCCGAGCGGGTGAACACTGAAGCTTTCTTT.

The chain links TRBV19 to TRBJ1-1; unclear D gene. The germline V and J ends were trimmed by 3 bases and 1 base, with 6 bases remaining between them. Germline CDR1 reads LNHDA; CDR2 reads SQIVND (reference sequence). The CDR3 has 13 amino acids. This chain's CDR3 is CASSIGWNTEAFF. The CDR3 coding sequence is TGTGCCAGTAGTATTGGCTGGAACACTGAAGCTTTCTTT.

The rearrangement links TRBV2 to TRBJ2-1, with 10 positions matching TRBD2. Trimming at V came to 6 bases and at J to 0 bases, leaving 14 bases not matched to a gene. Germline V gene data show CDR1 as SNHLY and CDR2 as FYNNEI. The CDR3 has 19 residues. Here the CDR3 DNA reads TGTGCCAGCAGCCCGGCCGGGCTAGCGGGGGAGAGCTCCTACAATGAGCAGTTCTTC. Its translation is CASSPAGLAGESSYNEQFF.

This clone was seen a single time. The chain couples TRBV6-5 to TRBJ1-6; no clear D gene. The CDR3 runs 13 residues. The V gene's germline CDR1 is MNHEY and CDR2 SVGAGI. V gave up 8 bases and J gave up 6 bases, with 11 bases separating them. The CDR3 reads CASLAVFNSPLHF. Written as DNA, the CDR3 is TGTGCCAGCCTCGCAGTCTTTAATTCACCCCTCCACTTT.

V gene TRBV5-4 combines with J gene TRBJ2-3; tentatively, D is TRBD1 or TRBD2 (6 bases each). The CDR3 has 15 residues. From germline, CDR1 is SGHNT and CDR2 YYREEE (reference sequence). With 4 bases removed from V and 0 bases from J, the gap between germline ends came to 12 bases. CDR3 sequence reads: CASSMGGISTDTQYF. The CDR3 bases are TGTGCCAGCAGCATGGGGGGCATTAGCACAGATACGCAGTATTTT.

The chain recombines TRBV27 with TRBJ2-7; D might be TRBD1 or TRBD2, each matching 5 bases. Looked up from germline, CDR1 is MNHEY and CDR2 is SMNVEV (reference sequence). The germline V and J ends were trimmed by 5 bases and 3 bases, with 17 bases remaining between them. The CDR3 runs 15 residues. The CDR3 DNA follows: TGTGCCAGCAGTGGAACGAGAGAGGGGTTCTACGAGCAGTACTTC. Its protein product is CASSGTREGFYEQYF.